The sequence of this T cell receptor beta chain was determined in a study of T cell repertoires in cytomegalovirus infection. The wider study: Peptides in the study included HLA-C-restricted and HLA-B-restricted CMV epitopes. It was the public TCR beta signatures that indicated both CMV infection and matching HLA type. Study-wide results and caveats: Of the TCR beta families, the public ones yielded a cumulative frequency that identified carriers of CMV plus the relevant HLA. HLA-C-restricted TCR beta clonotypes specific for CMV led the ex vivo response.

This CDR3 has 14 residues. Germline assignment: CDR1 MNHEY and CDR2 SVGEGT. V lost 2 bases and J lost 4, with 9 bases in between. Regarding this clonotype: Its antigen is still unknown.

TCRdb itself ran the reads through MiXCR, one entry per CDR3 protein. The sample shows 600,000 to 700,000 distinct CDR3 sequences, around a third of them seen only once. The sequence came from a human donor in good health (CMV status not recorded). Some clones in this sample may be carry-over from other donors' samples. The chain has TRBV6-2 or TRBV6-3 and TRBJ2-1; D is perhaps TRBD2 (6 bases). This material consisted of cultured PBMCs, taken from culture after CMV antigen stimulation. This CDR3 is CASSYQTSYNEQFF. The CDR3 region has the DNA TGTGCCAGCAGTTACCAGACTAGTTACAATGAGCAGTTCTTC.